These T cell receptor beta chains were read from a single sample in a study of shared clonotypes between healthy human individuals. Clones were sequenced by immunoSEQ multiplex PCR, and TCRdb holds only the in-frame ones, with some missing. Seen here are some 800,000 clones, 85% to 95% observed once, and the top ten hold 24%. The material sequenced was naive CD8+ T cells sorted from blood. The receptors stem from a man aged 25 to 45 in good health. Both conserved end residues are part of each CDR3. A D gene is named only where the DNA matches it firmly. Clone size is shown for a subset of rows, as once, few, many or a class of expanded clone.

J,V,D,size,CDR3,DNA
TRBJ1-2,TRBV4-1,TRBD1,NA,CASSQDIGTGQGTNYGYTF,TGCGCCAGCAGCCAAGATATTGGGACAGGACAGGGGACTAACTATGGCTACACCTTC
TRBJ2-3,TRBV2,NA,once,CASNREGWGTDTQYF,TGTGCCAGCAATCGAGAGGGATGGGGCACAGATACGCAGTATTTT
TRBJ2-3,TRBV30,TRBD2,NA,CAWSGLAGGLDLGTDTQYF,TGTGCCTGGAGTGGGCTAGCGGGAGGTTTGGATCTCGGCACAGATACGCAGTATTTT
TRBJ2-7,TRBV5-4,NA,NA,CASRDGSGEQYF,TGTGCCAGCAGGGACGGGAGTGGCGAGCAGTACTTC
TRBJ2-7,TRBV10-1,TRBD2,NA,CASSSGLGMIEQYF,TGCGCCAGCAGTTCGGGACTAGGAATGATCGAGCAGTACTTC
TRBJ2-3,TRBV7-6,NA,NA,CASSLLEVALLSDTQYF,TGTGCCAGCAGCTTACTTGAGGTAGCTCTCTTGTCAGATACGCAGTATTTT
TRBJ2-2,TRBV28,TRBD1,NA,CASSLPTGLGTGELFF,TGTGCCAGCAGTTTGCCGACAGGGCTTGGGACCGGGGAGCTGTTTTTT
TRBJ2-1,TRBV19,NA,NA,CASSISTEQFF,TGTGCCAGTAGTATTAGTACTGAGCAGTTCTTC
TRBJ2-7,TRBV9,TRBD1,NA,CASSPPGQDSYEQYF,TGTGCCAGCAGCCCGCCCGGACAGGACTCCTACGAGCAGTACTTC
TRBJ2-5,TRBV7-7,NA,once,CASSSRTAEQETQYF,TGTGCCAGCAGCTCTAGGACAGCAGAACAAGAGACCCAGTACTTC
TRBJ2-3,TRBV9,TRBD1,NA,CASSQGQGADTQYF,TGTGCCAGCAGCCAAGGACAGGGGGCAGATACGCAGTATTTT
TRBJ1-5,TRBV15,NA,NA,CATSPNKGSNQPQHF,TGTGCCACCAGCCCAAATAAGGGAAGCAATCAGCCCCAGCATTTT
TRBJ2-7,TRBV7-9,TRBD2,NA,CASSRTSGRTYEQYF,TGTGCCAGCAGCCGGACTAGCGGGAGGACCTACGAGCAGTACTTC
TRBJ2-1,TRBV15,NA,NA,CATSRALSRDEQFF,TGTGCCACCAGCAGAGCCCTGTCGAGGGATGAGCAGTTCTTC
TRBJ2-2,TRBV10-3,NA,NA,CAISVGDSLGGELFF,TGTGCCATCAGTGTTGGGGATTCCCTGGGCGGGGAGCTGTTTTTT
TRBJ2-3,TRBV7-9,NA,NA,CASSKPGSISTDTQYF,TGTGCCAGCAGCAAACCCGGGAGCATTAGCACAGATACGCAGTATTTT
TRBJ2-3,TRBV9,NA,NA,CASSVVEGLSTDTQYF,TGTGCCAGCAGCGTAGTAGAGGGACTTAGCACAGATACGCAGTATTTT
TRBJ2-5,TRBV29-1,NA,NA,CSVEFGAQQETQYF,TGCAGCGTTGAATTCGGGGCACAACAAGAGACCCAGTACTTC
TRBJ2-7,TRBV5-6,TRBD1,NA,CASSTDRYGQNSYEQYF,TGTGCCAGCAGCACGGACAGGTACGGACAGAACTCCTACGAGCAGTACTTC
TRBJ1-4,TRBV5-1,TRBD1,many,CASTTGGEKLFF,TGCGCCAGCACCACAGGGGGTGAAAAACTGTTTTTT
TRBJ1-2,TRBV27,NA,once,CASILARSVLYTF,TGTGCCAGCATTCTCGCCAGATCCGTCCTCTACACCTTC
TRBJ2-1,TRBV9,TRBD2,NA,CASSGTFGLAGGPTYNEQFF,TGTGCCAGCAGCGGGACTTTCGGACTAGCGGGAGGGCCAACCTACAATGAGCAGTTCTTC
TRBJ2-7,TRBV6-1,TRBD2,NA,CASSELAGGIYEQYF,TGTGCCAGCAGTGAATTAGCGGGAGGCATCTACGAGCAGTACTTC
TRBJ2-1,TRBV27,NA,NA,CASRSTVTPYNEQFF,TGTGCCAGCAGATCAACAGTTACACCCTACAATGAGCAGTTCTTC
TRBJ2-7,TRBV9,NA,NA,CASSTPPREQYF,TGTGCCAGCAGCACCCCCCCCCGCGAGCAGTACTTC
TRBJ2-1,TRBV27,NA,NA,CASSSGLSSYNEQFF,TGTGCCAGCAGTTCAGGATTAAGCTCCTACAATGAGCAGTTCTTC
TRBJ2-7,TRBV27,NA,few,CASNPGGAATSGQYF,TGTGCCAGCAACCCGGGCGGGGCCGCCACCTCAGGGCAGTACTTC
TRBJ2-7,TRBV30,TRBD1,NA,CAWSLGQGAAYEQYF,TGTGCCTGGAGCCTAGGACAGGGGGCTGCCTACGAGCAGTACTTC
TRBJ2-7,TRBV7-9,NA,NA,CASSSASLGLGEQYF,TGTGCCAGCAGCTCGGCCTCTTTAGGGTTAGGCGAGCAGTACTTC
TRBJ2-1,TRBV10-3,NA,NA,CAISNPGQGYNEQFF,TGTGCCATCAGTAATCCGGGACAAGGTTACAATGAGCAGTTCTTC
TRBJ2-1,TRBV5-8,TRBD2,NA,CASGLAEPKFYNEQFF,TGTGCCAGCGGTCTAGCGGAACCTAAGTTTTACAATGAGCAGTTCTTC
TRBJ2-1,TRBV6-6,TRBD2,NA,CASSSDLAEVYNEQFF,TGTGCCAGCAGTAGTGATCTAGCGGAAGTCTACAATGAGCAGTTCTTC
TRBJ2-7,TRBV27,NA,NA,CASSPAVQGSHEQYF,TGTGCCAGCAGCCCAGCTGTACAGGGCTCCCACGAGCAGTACTTC
TRBJ2-7,TRBV7-6,NA,NA,CASSPDDYEQYF,TGTGCCAGCAGCCCGGACGACTACGAGCAGTACTTC
TRBJ2-5,TRBV5-1,TRBD2,NA,CASSPVLAGTETQYF,TGCGCCAGCAGCCCGGTACTAGCGGGAACCGAGACCCAGTACTTC
TRBJ2-3,TRBV7-6,NA,NA,CASSQPQDTQYF,TGTGCCAGCAGCCAACCTCAGGATACGCAGTATTTT
TRBJ2-3,TRBV7-9,NA,NA,CASSLEVGEQYF,TGTGCCAGCAGCTTAGAAGTGGGAGAGCAGTATTTT
TRBJ2-7,TRBV10-3,TRBD1,NA,CATKDRGYEQYF,TGTGCCACCAAAGACAGGGGGTACGAGCAGTACTTC
TRBJ2-7,TRBV7-9,NA,NA,CASSWKSPYEQYF,TGTGCCAGCAGCTGGAAGAGCCCCTACGAGCAGTACTTC
TRBJ2-1,TRBV5-1,NA,NA,CASSPMMAGREPEQFF,TGCGCCAGCAGTCCTATGATGGCGGGAAGAGAACCTGAGCAGTTCTTC
TRBJ2-7,TRBV19,TRBD2,NA,CASSWSSGTYEQYF,TGTGCCAGTAGTTGGTCTAGCGGAACCTACGAGCAGTACTTC
TRBJ2-1,TRBV27,NA,NA,CASSSPGPLESEQFF,TGTGCCAGCAGTTCTCCCGGGCCCCTAGAGAGTGAGCAGTTCTTC
TRBJ2-7,TRBV29-1,NA,NA,CSVEEVGHSEQYF,TGCAGCGTTGAAGAGGTAGGACATTCCGAGCAGTACTTC
TRBJ2-2,TRBV7-6,NA,NA,CASSLGGDTGELFF,TGTGCCAGCAGCTTAGGGGGCGACACCGGGGAGCTGTTTTTT
TRBJ2-3,TRBV7-3,NA,NA,CASSVIPTDTQYF,TGTGCCAGCAGCGTAATACCCACAGATACGCAGTATTTT
TRBJ2-4,TRBV4-1,NA,NA,CASSGDGFSTDGWDMQSIQYF,TGCGCCAGCAGCGGAGACGGGTTTTCTACCGACGGTTGGGACATGCAAAGCATTCAGTACTTC
TRBJ2-7,TRBV5-1,NA,NA,CASSFLGEQYF,TGCGCCAGCAGCTTTCTGGGCGAGCAGTACTTC
TRBJ2-1,TRBV2,NA,NA,CASSVHHNEQFF,TGTGCCAGCAGTGTTCATCACAATGAGCAGTTCTTC
TRBJ2-1,TRBV7-9,NA,NA,CASSLRNDEQFF,TGTGCCAGCAGCTTGCGGAACGATGAGCAGTTCTTC
TRBJ1-2,TRBV7-9,NA,NA,CASSLGPGYGYTF,TGTGCCAGCAGCTTAGGTCCCGGCTATGGCTACACCTTC
TRBJ2-7,TRBV5-1,NA,NA,CASSLGVRSGHSYEQYF,TGCGCCAGCAGCTTGGGGGTTCGAAGCGGCCACTCCTACGAGCAGTACTTC
TRBJ2-7,TRBV6-6,TRBD2,NA,CASSYSSSGRYEQYF,TGTGCCAGCAGTTACTCGTCTAGCGGGAGGTACGAGCAGTACTTC
TRBJ2-7,TRBV28,NA,NA,CASSFAGRFYEQYF,TGTGCCAGCAGTTTCGCTGGACGTTTTTACGAGCAGTACTTC
TRBJ2-3,TRBV19,NA,NA,CASRPPALEDTQYF,TGTGCCAGTAGGCCCCCCGCGTTGGAAGATACGCAGTATTTT
TRBJ2-2,TRBV25-1,TRBD1,NA,CASSEFDREFELFF,TGTGCCAGCAGTGAATTTGACAGGGAGTTTGAGCTGTTTTTT